A selection of T cell receptor delta chains follows, all from one sample in a study of DNA immune sequencing with unique molecular identifiers. TCRdb re-called the multiplex PCR reads with CATT. The sample carries approximately 5,000 delta-chain clones, roughly 12% recorded once. The sample was gamma-delta T cells enriched from blood buffy coat, or unenriched PBMCs (not recorded which). The receptors stem from a human donor in good health. Both conserved end residues are part of each CDR3. Fields, in order: D gene, clone size, CDR3 length, J gene, V gene, CDR3 protein, CDR3 DNA. The D gene is left open where the match is weak. The size field is filled for only some rows; it gives once, few, many or a size class.

d_gene: TRDD3
abundance: -
len: 16
j_gene: TRDJ1
v_gene: TRDV2
CDR3aa: CACDTVGIREADKLIF
CDR3nt: TGTGCCTGTGACACCGTCGGGATACGGGAGGCCGATAAACTCATCTTT

d_gene: TRDD3
abundance: many
len: 15
j_gene: TRDJ1
v_gene: TRDV3
CDR3aa: CAFDVLGDTKNKLIF
CDR3nt: TGTGCCTTTGACGTACTGGGGGATACGAAGAATAAACTCATCTTT

d_gene: TRDD3
abundance: medium-sized
len: 15
j_gene: TRDJ1
v_gene: TRDV2
CDR3aa: CACAPLLGDRDKLIF
CDR3nt: TGTGCCTGTGCCCCCCTACTGGGGGATCGCGATAAACTCATCTTT

d_gene: TRDD3
abundance: many
len: 18
j_gene: TRDJ1
v_gene: TRDV3
CDR3aa: CAFKVIGFFWGMTKKLIF
CDR3nt: TGTGCCTTTAAGGTCATTGGTTTCTTCTGGGGGATGACCAAGAAACTCATCTTT

d_gene: TRDD3
abundance: large
len: 19
j_gene: TRDJ2
v_gene: TRDV2
CDR3aa: CACDQLGGTGGYATAQLFF
CDR3nt: TGTGCCTGTGATCAACTTGGCGGTACTGGGGGATACGCGACAGCACAACTCTTCTTT

d_gene: TRDD3
abundance: medium-sized
len: 29
j_gene: TRDJ1
v_gene: TRDV1
CDR3aa: CALGKIGNSLNWGIGGGYRRRGNTDKLIF
CDR3nt: TGTGCTCTTGGGAAAATAGGCAATAGCTTGAACTGGGGGATAGGAGGAGGATACCGTCGACGGGGGAACACCGATAAACTCATCTTT

d_gene: -
abundance: medium-sized
len: 20
j_gene: TRDJ3
v_gene: TRDV2
CDR3aa: CACDSAVGGATDWDTRQMFF
CDR3nt: TGTGCCTGTGACTCCGCTGTTGGTGGGGCCACGGACTGGGACACCCGACAGATGTTTTTC

d_gene: TRDD3
abundance: many
len: 18
j_gene: TRDJ3
v_gene: TRDV2
CDR3aa: CACDTTGGYSWDTRQMFF
CDR3nt: TGTGCCTGTGACACTACTGGGGGATACTCCTGGGACACCCGACAGATGTTTTTC

d_gene: TRDD3
abundance: few
len: 18
j_gene: TRDJ1
v_gene: TRDV2
CDR3aa: CACDTVSRGGSHTDKLIF
CDR3nt: TGTGCCTGTGACACCGTTAGCCGTGGGGGATCCCACACCGATAAACTCATCTTT

d_gene: TRDD3
abundance: medium-sized
len: 24
j_gene: TRDJ2
v_gene: TRDV1
CDR3aa: CALGERKPTLVLGDTSTLTAQLFF
CDR3nt: TGTGCTCTTGGGGAACGGAAACCTACCCTCGTACTGGGGGATACCTCTACTTTGACAGCACAACTCTTCTTT

d_gene: -
abundance: many
len: 13
j_gene: TRDJ1
v_gene: TRDV1
CDR3aa: CALGESPGPKLIF
CDR3nt: TGTGCTCTTGGGGAAAGTCCCGGCCCTAAACTCATCTTT

d_gene: -
abundance: few
len: 13
j_gene: TRDJ1
v_gene: TRDV3
CDR3aa: CAFRARGSDKLIF
CDR3nt: TGTGCCTTTAGGGCCCGGGGAAGCGATAAACTCATCTTT

d_gene: TRDD3
abundance: -
len: 18
j_gene: TRDJ1
v_gene: TRDV2
CDR3aa: CACDPTRTGGYPPDKLIF
CDR3nt: TGTGCCTGTGACCCTACCCGTACTGGGGGATACCCTCCCGATAAACTCATCTTT

d_gene: -
abundance: few
len: 20
j_gene: TRDJ1
v_gene: TRDV1
CDR3aa: CALGELRPNRSGRPADKLIF
CDR3nt: TGTGCTCTTGGGGAACTTAGACCTAATCGGTCTGGGAGGCCGGCCGATAAACTCATCTTT

d_gene: -
abundance: few
len: 17
j_gene: TRDJ1
v_gene: TRDV3
CDR3aa: CAFTSRPGWGPTDKLIF
CDR3nt: TGTGCCTTTACGTCCCGGCCGGGCTGGGGCCCCACCGATAAACTCATCTTT

d_gene: -
abundance: large
len: 15
j_gene: TRDJ1
v_gene: TRDV2
CDR3aa: CACDTVGGNTDKLIF
CDR3nt: TGTGCCTGTGACACCGTAGGGGGAAACACCGATAAACTCATCTTT

d_gene: TRDD3
abundance: few
len: 18
j_gene: TRDJ1
v_gene: TRDV2
CDR3aa: CACDPVLGDTRETDKLIF
CDR3nt: TGTGCCTGTGACCCCGTACTGGGGGATACGAGGGAGACCGATAAACTCATCTTT

d_gene: TRDD3
abundance: large
len: 17
j_gene: TRDJ1
v_gene: TRDV2
CDR3aa: CACDTVGGYASTDKLIF
CDR3nt: TGTGCCTGTGACACCGTTGGGGGATACGCCTCCACCGATAAACTCATCTTT

d_gene: -
abundance: many
len: 17
j_gene: TRDJ1
v_gene: TRDV3
CDR3aa: CASHVGRLDWYTDKLIF
CDR3nt: TGTGCCTCCCACGTGGGGCGCCTTGACTGGTACACCGATAAACTCATCTTT

d_gene: -
abundance: medium-sized
len: 16
j_gene: TRDJ1
v_gene: TRDV3
CDR3aa: CAFKVMGVLRGDKLIF
CDR3nt: TGTGCCTTTAAGGTAATGGGGGTTCTACGGGGTGATAAACTCATCTTT

d_gene: TRDD3
abundance: many
len: 20
j_gene: TRDJ3
v_gene: TRDV2
CDR3aa: CACDLTTGGRDSWDTRQMFF
CDR3nt: TGTGCCTGTGACCTTACTACTGGGGGACGCGACTCCTGGGACACCCGACAGATGTTTTTC

d_gene: TRDD3
abundance: medium-sized
len: 16
j_gene: TRDJ1
v_gene: TRDV2
CDR3aa: CACDTVGDTRTDKLIF
CDR3nt: TGTGCCTGTGACACCGTAGGGGATACGCGTACCGATAAACTCATCTTT

d_gene: TRDD3
abundance: many
len: 18
j_gene: TRDJ1
v_gene: TRDV2
CDR3aa: CACDTVSTGGYAADKLIF
CDR3nt: TGTGCCTGTGACACCGTGTCGACTGGGGGATACGCTGCCGATAAACTCATCTTT

d_gene: -
abundance: many
len: 14
j_gene: TRDJ1
v_gene: TRDV2
CDR3aa: CACVPLEDTDKLIF
CDR3nt: TGTGCCTGTGTCCCACTGGAGGACACCGATAAACTCATCTTT

d_gene: TRDD3
abundance: many
len: 16
j_gene: TRDJ1
v_gene: TRAV38-2/DV8
CDR3aa: CAYRSLLGAYTDKLIF
CDR3nt: TGTGCTTATAGGTCCCTACTGGGGGCTTACACCGATAAACTCATCTTT

d_gene: -
abundance: -
len: 18
j_gene: TRDJ2
v_gene: TRDV1
CDR3aa: CALGESPGVTVRSAQLFF
CDR3nt: TGTGCTCTTGGGGAATCTCCAGGGGTAACTGTGAGGTCAGCACAACTCTTCTTT

d_gene: TRDD3
abundance: many
len: 22
j_gene: TRDJ1
v_gene: TRAV29/DV5
CDR3aa: CAANTTPTPRYWGMASTDKLIF
CDR3nt: TGTGCAGCAAATACCACCCCCACTCCCCGGTACTGGGGGATGGCGTCCACCGATAAACTCATCTTT

d_gene: TRDD3
abundance: medium-sized
len: 17
j_gene: TRDJ1
v_gene: TRDV2
CDR3aa: CACDTVGIQALDDKLIF
CDR3nt: TGTGCCTGTGACACGGTGGGGATACAGGCCCTGGACGATAAACTCATCTTT

d_gene: TRDD3
abundance: many
len: 16
j_gene: TRDJ1
v_gene: TRDV2
CDR3aa: CACDTVGGIQLGQLIF
CDR3nt: TGTGCCTGTGACACGGTCGGGGGGATACAACTGGGGCAACTCATCTTT

d_gene: -
abundance: many
len: 24
j_gene: TRDJ1
v_gene: TRDV1
CDR3aa: CALGELPLLSYKWGGRSYTDKLIF
CDR3nt: TGTGCTCTTGGGGAACTTCCCCTCCTTTCCTACAAGTGGGGGGGCCGGTCGTACACCGATAAACTCATCTTT

d_gene: TRDD3
abundance: -
len: 25
j_gene: TRDJ1
v_gene: TRDV1
CDR3aa: CALGVPQPLVLKGGYPRLYTDKLIF
CDR3nt: TGTGCTCTTGGGGTCCCGCAGCCCCTCGTACTAAAAGGGGGATACCCGCGGCTCTACACCGATAAACTCATCTTT

d_gene: TRDD3
abundance: many
len: 19
j_gene: TRDJ1
v_gene: TRDV2
CDR3aa: CACDLTGGYEFSYTDKLIF
CDR3nt: TGTGCCTGTGACCTTACTGGGGGATACGAATTCTCCTACACCGATAAACTCATCTTT

d_gene: TRDD3
abundance: many
len: 20
j_gene: TRDJ1
v_gene: TRDV2
CDR3aa: CACDTLSRYWGEGRTDKLIF
CDR3nt: TGTGCCTGTGACACTCTTTCCCGTTACTGGGGTGAAGGGCGCACCGATAAACTCATCTTT

d_gene: -
abundance: many
len: 21
j_gene: TRDJ3
v_gene: TRDV2
CDR3aa: CACDTPRSWGQGSWDTRQMFF
CDR3nt: TGTGCCTGTGACACCCCCCGTTCCTGGGGACAGGGCTCCTGGGACACCCGACAGATGTTTTTC

d_gene: TRDD3
abundance: few
len: 19
j_gene: TRDJ3
v_gene: TRDV2
CDR3aa: CACDILGDTDSWDTRQMFF
CDR3nt: TGTGCCTGTGACATACTGGGGGATACGGACTCCTGGGACACCCGACAGATGTTTTTC

d_gene: TRDD3
abundance: many
len: 17
j_gene: TRDJ1
v_gene: TRDV2
CDR3aa: CACDRLGIRPYTDKLIF
CDR3nt: TGTGCCTGTGACAGACTGGGGATCAGGCCCTACACCGATAAACTCATCTTT

d_gene: TRDD3
abundance: many
len: 18
j_gene: TRDJ1
v_gene: TRDV2
CDR3aa: CACDPVARGDTGTDKLIF
CDR3nt: TGTGCCTGTGACCCCGTAGCGAGGGGGGATACGGGCACCGATAAACTCATCTTT

d_gene: TRDD3
abundance: many
len: 19
j_gene: TRDJ1
v_gene: TRDV2
CDR3aa: CACDPATGTGGFLTDKLIF
CDR3nt: TGTGCCTGTGACCCGGCCACCGGAACTGGGGGATTCCTCACCGATAAACTCATCTTT

d_gene: -
abundance: -
len: 24
j_gene: TRDJ2
v_gene: TRDV1
CDR3aa: CALGELNEAFLRLTGGTLTAQLFF
CDR3nt: TGTGCTCTTGGGGAACTTAACGAGGCCTTCCTAAGGCTTACTGGGGGAACGTTGACAGCACAACTCTTCTTT

d_gene: TRDD3
abundance: many
len: 19
j_gene: TRDJ3
v_gene: TRDV2
CDR3aa: CACDTVGGVETWDTRQMFF
CDR3nt: TGTGCCTGTGACACCGTTGGGGGAGTAGAAACCTGGGACACCCGACAGATGTTTTTC

d_gene: TRDD3
abundance: -
len: 21
j_gene: TRDJ1
v_gene: TRDV2
CDR3aa: CACDTVRLGDTPRGHTDKLIF
CDR3nt: TGTGCCTGTGACACCGTTCGATTAGGGGATACGCCGAGGGGCCACACCGATAAACTCATCTTT

d_gene: TRDD3
abundance: medium-sized
len: 16
j_gene: TRDJ1
v_gene: TRDV2
CDR3aa: CACDVLGDTRTDKLIF
CDR3nt: TGTGCCTGTGACGTCTTGGGGGATACTCGCACCGATAAACTCATCTTT

d_gene: TRDD3
abundance: medium-sized
len: 17
j_gene: TRDJ1
v_gene: TRDV2
CDR3aa: CACDSLLGDTGSDKLIF
CDR3nt: TGTGCCTGTGACAGTCTACTGGGGGATACGGGGTCCGATAAACTCATCTTT

d_gene: TRDD3
abundance: -
len: 22
j_gene: TRDJ1
v_gene: TRDV1
CDR3aa: CALGEHKSLNWGIPVVADKLIF
CDR3nt: TGTGCTCTTGGGGAACATAAGTCCCTAAACTGGGGGATACCTGTCGTCGCCGATAAACTCATCTTT

d_gene: TRDD3
abundance: many
len: 20
j_gene: TRDJ1
v_gene: TRDV2
CDR3aa: CACDSLLGDNRGEYTDKLIF
CDR3nt: TGTGCCTGTGACAGTCTACTGGGGGATAACCGGGGGGAGTACACCGATAAACTCATCTTT

d_gene: TRDD3
abundance: medium-sized
len: 15
j_gene: TRDJ1
v_gene: TRDV2
CDR3aa: CACDTLGVGTDKLIF
CDR3nt: TGTGCCTGTGACACACTGGGGGTCGGCACCGATAAACTCATCTTT

d_gene: TRDD3
abundance: many
len: 18
j_gene: TRDJ1
v_gene: TRDV2
CDR3aa: CACDTLRVGDTYTDKLIF
CDR3nt: TGTGCCTGTGACACCCTGCGTGTGGGGGATACGTACACCGATAAACTCATCTTT

d_gene: TRDD3
abundance: many
len: 18
j_gene: TRDJ1
v_gene: TRDV2
CDR3aa: CACDTASWGAPYTDKLIF
CDR3nt: TGTGCCTGTGACACCGCTAGCTGGGGGGCCCCCTACACCGATAAACTCATCTTT

d_gene: TRDD3
abundance: few
len: 24
j_gene: TRDJ3
v_gene: TRDV2
CDR3aa: CACDTRYSYSRSTGGTWDTRQMFF
CDR3nt: TGTGCCTGTGACACCCGATACTCCTACAGTCGATCTACTGGGGGAACCTGGGACACCCGACAGATGTTTTTC

d_gene: -
abundance: medium-sized
len: 15
j_gene: TRDJ1
v_gene: TRDV2
CDR3aa: CACDVMGILADKLIF
CDR3nt: TGTGCCTGTGACGTTATGGGTATCTTAGCCGATAAACTCATCTTT

d_gene: TRDD3
abundance: medium-sized
len: 19
j_gene: TRDJ1
v_gene: TRDV2
CDR3aa: CACDPVVLGDTWNSDKLIF
CDR3nt: TGTGCCTGTGACCCCGTCGTACTGGGGGATACTTGGAATTCCGATAAACTCATCTTT

d_gene: -
abundance: medium-sized
len: 17
j_gene: TRDJ1
v_gene: TRDV2
CDR3aa: CACDTVSRDQLADKLIF
CDR3nt: TGTGCCTGTGACACCGTATCCAGGGATCAATTGGCCGATAAACTCATCTTT

d_gene: TRDD3
abundance: many
len: 19
j_gene: TRDJ1
v_gene: TRDV2
CDR3aa: CACDTVGGYEGFDADKLIF
CDR3nt: TGTGCCTGTGACACCGTAGGGGGATACGAGGGATTTGATGCCGATAAACTCATCTTT